Listed below are T cell receptor beta chains from one sample, sequenced in a study of blood T cell repertoires in COVID-19. Here immunoSEQ multiplex PCR was the method, and the copy in TCRdb shows in-frame clones only, minus some. Here the sample spans some 150,000 clones, around nine tenths being singletons. The sample taken for sequencing was peripheral blood. The receptor set was obtained from a woman between 50 and 59 years old with active or convalescent COVID-19. CDR3s include the opening cysteine and the closing phenylalanine or tryptophan. Each record gives: J gene, clone size, V gene, D gene, CDR3 protein. A D gene is named only where the DNA matches it firmly. A row's size may be missing; if present it is once, few, many or a size class.

TRBJ1-3 | NA | TRBV28 | TRBD1 | CASSPRTGTFGNTIYF
TRBJ2-3 | NA | TRBV7-2 | NA | CASSLGSGPPRDTQYF
TRBJ1-5 | NA | TRBV28 | TRBD1 | CASSVGQGYRQPQHF
TRBJ2-5 | NA | TRBV3-1/TRBV3-2 | TRBD2 | CASSQEGLAGGPQETQYF
TRBJ1-6 | NA | TRBV7-3 | TRBD1 | CASSYGQANSPLHF
TRBJ2-5 | NA | TRBV6-2/TRBV6-3 | NA | CASSSGWRKKLQETQYF
TRBJ1-1 | NA | TRBV5-4 | NA | CASSLDRGGVMNTEAFF
TRBJ2-1 | few | TRBV28 | NA | CASILEASGANEQFF
TRBJ1-2 | NA | TRBV5-1 | TRBD1 | CASSLGDRGSLYGYTF
TRBJ1-2 | NA | TRBV24-1 | NA | CATSDGYGYTF
TRBJ1-1 | once | TRBV11-1 | NA | CASSLERRTGIEAFF
TRBJ2-3 | NA | TRBV5-4 | TRBD1 | CASSFGQGQDTQYF
TRBJ2-2 | NA | TRBV7-3 | TRBD2 | CASSLLAGAGELFF
TRBJ2-1 | NA | TRBV6-6 | TRBD2 | CASSPGVAGGYYNEQFF
TRBJ1-5 | NA | TRBV19 | TRBD1 | CASSSGQALWPQHF
TRBJ2-7 | NA | TRBV6-6 | NA | CASNPQGRQQYF
TRBJ2-1 | NA | TRBV7-9 | TRBD1 | CASSHGTGRDNEQFF
TRBJ2-7 | NA | TRBV18 | TRBD2 | CASSPYREAGEQYF
TRBJ2-7 | NA | TRBV2 | NA | CASRATFYQYYEQYF
TRBJ1-5 | NA | TRBV18 | TRBD1 | CASSRQGSGQPQHF
TRBJ1-1 | NA | TRBV6-2/TRBV6-3 | NA | CASSYLDSEAFF
TRBJ2-6 | NA | TRBV7-3 | NA | CASSLMYSGANVLTF
TRBJ2-3 | NA | TRBV2 | TRBD2 | CASRGWTSGYDTQYF
TRBJ2-7 | NA | TRBV5-4 | NA | CASSLNSATGTYEQYF
TRBJ1-1 | NA | TRBV6-2/TRBV6-3 | NA | CASSYGGSYTEAFF
TRBJ2-1 | NA | TRBV25-1 | TRBD1 | CASSEKTGSNNEQFF
TRBJ1-2 | NA | TRBV19 | NA | CASSIDRSYGYTF
TRBJ1-2 | NA | TRBV28 | TRBD1 | CASSSGQGSYGYTF
TRBJ1-1 | NA | TRBV19 | NA | CASSTQMPEAFF
TRBJ2-2 | NA | TRBV5-4 | TRBD2 | CASSFRLAGDAGELFF
TRBJ1-5 | NA | TRBV6-6 | NA | CASSRTQRDTSNQPQHF
TRBJ1-1 | NA | TRBV7-9 | NA | CASSLAIQGHTEAFF
TRBJ2-1 | NA | TRBV5-1 | TRBD2 | CASSELAGPYNEQFF
TRBJ2-7 | NA | TRBV2 | NA | CASRGWDILYEQYF
TRBJ2-3 | NA | TRBV18 | TRBD2 | CASSPPSLAGEPTDTQYF
TRBJ1-1 | NA | TRBV7-8 | NA | CASSQFYATEAFF
TRBJ1-4 | once | TRBV30 | NA | CAWSVRLGGANEKLFF
TRBJ2-7 | NA | TRBV14 | NA | CASSQDTTTSYEQYF
TRBJ2-2 | NA | TRBV7-2 | NA | CASSLAPLVRTGELFF
TRBJ1-2 | NA | TRBV30 | TRBD1 | CAWNRQGGNNYGYTF
TRBJ1-2 | NA | TRBV5-1 | TRBD1 | CASSPAGTGLLDYGYTF
TRBJ1-5 | NA | TRBV15 | NA | CATSREGRKSAHQPQHF
TRBJ1-1 | NA | TRBV7-9 | NA | CASTLGVNTEAFF
TRBJ2-2 | NA | TRBV29-1 | NA | CSVVKDTNTGELFF
TRBJ2-1 | NA | TRBV5-1 | TRBD1 | CASSLLVQGAHNEQFF